Presented here are 17 T cell receptor beta chains from one specimen sequenced in a study of cytomegalovirus exposure and HLA in healthy donors. Vbeta (60) and Jbeta (13) primers were used in the PCR. Clones were read by immunoSEQ multiplex PCR, and TCRdb kept only the in-frame ones, dropping some. The sample shows 150,000 to 200,000 clones, 65% to 85% of them seen only once. The source material was PBMCs. All receptors derive from a woman aged 25 to 45 in good health and CMV-seropositive.

CDR3 in DNA: TGTGCCAGCTCACCCCAGGGCCAGCTTTACAATGAGCAGTTCTTC. It codes for CASSPQGQLYNEQFF. V gene TRBV18 combines with J gene TRBJ2-1; D might be TRBD1 (5 bases). The CDR3 contains 15 residues. The germline V gene encodes CDR1 KGHSH and CDR2 LQKENI. Trimming stripped 3 bases from V and 4 bases from J, with 13 bases between.

The rearrangement links TRBV2 to TRBJ1-1, with D possibly being TRBD1 (6 bases). V gave up 2 bases and J gave up 4 bases, with 14 bases separating them. The CDR3 has 15 amino acids. Per germline, CDR1 SNHLY and CDR2 FYNNEI. Here the CDR3 DNA reads TGTGCCAGCAGTGAAACACAGGGAGGGTTCACTGAAGCTTTCTTT. This codes for CASSETQGGFTEAFF. Variable domain in full (rest from reference TRBV2 and TRBJ1-1): EPEVTQTPSHQVTQMGQEVILRCVPISNHLYFYWYRQILGQKVEFLVSFYNNEISEKSEIFDDQFSVERPDGSNFTLKIRSTKLEDSAMYFCASSETQGGFTEAFFGQGTRLTVV.

This chain joins TRBV19 and TRBJ1-1; tentatively, D is TRBD1 (6 bases). Trimming took 3 bases from V and 6 from J, leaving 20 bases between them. The CDR3 is 16 residues long. Germline CDR1 and CDR2: LNHDA and SQIVND (reference sequence). The CDR3 sequence is CASSISRGGRGAEAFF. The CDR3 nucleotides are TGTGCCAGTAGTATTTCCCGCGGGGGGCGTGGCGCTGAAGCTTTCTTT.

The J gene is TRBJ2-1, the V gene TRBV5-1; 13 bases match TRBD2. This CDR3 has 15 amino acids. From germline, CDR1 is SGHRS and CDR2 YFSETQ. V gave up 4 bases and J gave up 9 bases; unmatched junction bases: 7. Here the CDR3 DNA reads TGCGCCAGCAGCCTAAGACTAGCGGGGGGCCCTGAGCAGTTCTTC. Protein product: CASSLRLAGGPEQFF.

The chain employs TRBV19 and TRBJ1-6; D is possibly TRBD1 (6 bases). The CDR3 is 15 amino acids. Looked up from germline, CDR1 is LNHDA and CDR2 is SQIVND (reference sequence). Trimming stripped 4 bases from V and 8 bases from J, with 15 bases between. The DNA of the CDR3 is TGTGCCAGTAGTACAGTCGACAGGTCTGATTCACCCCTCCACTTT. This codes for CASSTVDRSDSPLHF.

This chain connects TRBV6-4 to TRBJ2-6; no definite D call. The length of the CDR3 is 18 residues. Germline V gene lookup returns CDR1 MRHNA and CDR2 SNTAGT. V lost 10 bases and J lost 6, with 28 bases in between. As DNA, the CDR3 is TGTGCCACCTCCCCTACCCTAAGTCTGGGCTCGGAGGCCAACGTCCTGACTTTC. Its translation: CATSPTLSLGSEANVLTF.

The rearrangement links TRBV7-9 to TRBJ2-3, with D perhaps TRBD1 (6 bases). The CDR3 sequence is 16 residues long. Germline V gene lookup returns CDR1 SEHNR and CDR2 FQNEAQ (reference sequence). V was cut by 6 bases and J by 0 bases, with 16 bases left in between. The CDR3: CASRPGTTASTDTQYF. The CDR3 bases are TGTGCCAGCAGACCTGGGACAACTGCTAGCACAGATACGCAGTATTTT.

This clone was detected a few times. Other DNA variants within this sample encode the same CDR3. The genes are TRBV18 and TRBJ1-1; D is perhaps TRBD1 (5 bases). CDR1 is KGHSH, CDR2 LQKENI, per germline. V lost 3 bases and J 1 base, leaving 6 bases between the germline ends. This CDR3 spans 13 amino acids. The CDR3 DNA reads TGTGCCAGCTCACCTCAGGGGAACACTGAAGCTTTCTTT. This sequence encodes CASSPQGNTEAFF.

The chain recombines TRBV19 with TRBJ2-1; 9 bases are a match to TRBD2. This CDR3 has 16 amino acids. Germline trimming cut 6 bases from V and 2 bases from J; bases unmatched to any gene: 8. Germline V lookup: CDR1 LNHDA, CDR2 SQIVND (reference sequence). DNA of the CDR3: TGTGCCAGTAGCCGGAAGCGGGGGGCGACCTACAATGAGCAGTTCTTC. Its translation is CASSRKRGATYNEQFF.

The chain carries TRBV11-1 and TRBJ1-2; D unclear. From germline, CDR1 is SGHAT and CDR2 FQDESV (reference sequence). CDR3 length: 13 residues. V was trimmed by 2 bases and J by 3 bases, leaving 7 bases between them. The CDR3 DNA is TGTGCCAGCAGCTTAAAGGGAGACTATGGCTACACCTTC. Protein sequence: CASSLKGDYGYTF.

This sequence joins TRBV6-1 and TRBJ2-3, with 8 positions matching TRBD1. The J segment lost 6 bases and the V segment lost 5 bases, leaving 7 bases of the junction unmatched. Per the germline V gene, CDR1 is MNHNS and CDR2 is SASEGT. This CDR3 spans 14 amino acids. The CDR3 DNA is TGTGCCAGCAGTTGGACAGGGTATATGGATACGCAGTATTTT. Translation: CASSWTGYMDTQYF.

This clone was found a few times. This chain uses TRBV4-3 with TRBJ1-2; 9 nucleotides align to TRBD1. Trimming cost V 5 bases and J 5 bases; bases outside gene matches: 3. Germline CDR1 reads LGHNA; CDR2 reads YSLEER. This CDR3 is built from 13 residues. CDR3 nucleotides: TGCGCCAGCAGCGTAGACAGGGGGTATGGCTACACCTTC. As protein: CASSVDRGYGYTF.

CDR3: CASSSWGLDVNEQFF. Written as DNA, the CDR3 is TGTGCCAGCAGCTCGTGGGGCCTCGACGTGAATGAGCAGTTCTTC. V gene TRBV7-6 combines with J gene TRBJ2-1; D is possibly TRBD1 (5 bases). V lost 4 bases, J lost 7 bases, and 17 bases lay in between. Germline CDR1 reads SGHVS; CDR2 reads FNYEAQ. There are 15 residues in the CDR3.

V is TRBV27 and J is TRBJ2-7, with 9 nucleotides matching TRBD1. CDR3 length: 15 amino acids. Germline lookup yields CDR1 MNHEY and CDR2 SMNVEV (reference sequence). Germline trimming cut 1 base from V and 7 bases from J; bases unmatched to any gene: 8. For the CDR3, the DNA is TGTGCCAGCAGTTTATGGGGGACAGGGACCTGGGAGCAGTACTTC. It codes for CASSLWGTGTWEQYF.

The V gene is TRBV7-6, the J gene TRBJ2-3; TRBD2 aligns across 9 bases. The CDR3 contains 14 residues. V lost 5 bases, J lost 4 bases, and 4 bases stayed unmatched. Germline V gene sequence: CDR1 SGHVS, CDR2 FNYEAQ. This chain's CDR3 is CASSPREGADTQYF. The DNA for the CDR3 is TGTGCCAGCAGCCCGCGGGAGGGGGCAGATACGCAGTATTTT. The full variable domain, its missing parts supplied by reference TRBV7-6 and TRBJ2-3, is GAGVSQSPRYKVTKRGQDVALRCDPISGHVSLYWYRQALGQGPEFLTYFNYEAQQDKSGLPNDRFSAERPEGSISTLTIQRTEQRDSAMYRCASSPREGADTQYFGPGTRLTVL.

About this clone: The sample contains more than one DNA sequence encoding this CDR3. This chain connects TRBV5-4 to TRBJ2-2; possibly TRBD2 for D (6 bases). CDR1 is SGHNT, CDR2 YYREEE, per germline (reference sequence). The CDR3 has 14 amino acids. V gave up 1 base and J gave up 6 bases, with 10 bases separating them. CDR3 DNA: TGTGCCAGCAGCTTGCGGGAGAAGTCCGGGGAGCTGTTTTTT. Encoded protein: CASSLREKSGELFF.

The chain recombines TRBV27 with TRBJ1-2, with 8 bases identical to TRBD1. After removal of 2 bases from V and 6 bases from J, the junction contained 5 bases not matched to a gene. CDR3 size: 14 residues. Germline CDR1 and CDR2: MNHEY and SMNVEV (reference sequence). The CDR3 protein is CASSLRQGADGYTF. DNA of the CDR3: TGTGCCAGCAGTTTACGGCAGGGGGCGGATGGCTACACCTTC.